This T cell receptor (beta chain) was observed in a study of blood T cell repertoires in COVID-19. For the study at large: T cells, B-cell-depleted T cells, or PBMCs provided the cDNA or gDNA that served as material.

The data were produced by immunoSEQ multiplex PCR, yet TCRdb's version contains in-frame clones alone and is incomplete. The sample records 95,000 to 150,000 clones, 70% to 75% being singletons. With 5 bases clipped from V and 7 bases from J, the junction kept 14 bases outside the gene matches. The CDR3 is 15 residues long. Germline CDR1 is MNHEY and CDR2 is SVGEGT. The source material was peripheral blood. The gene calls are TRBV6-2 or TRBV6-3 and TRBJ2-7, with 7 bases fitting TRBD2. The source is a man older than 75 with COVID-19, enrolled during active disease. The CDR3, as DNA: TGTGCCAGCAGTCCCCGCGGGGGTTCTTCGTGGGAGCAGTACTTC. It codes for CASSPRGGSSWEQYF.